The clone carrying this T cell receptor beta chain came up a few times. What it binds is not known. This sample stems from a study of CD8 T cells in ankylosing spondylitis. Study-wide results and caveats: In synovial fluid and blood from reactive arthritis, some motif variants were previously reported.

CDR1 DFQATT and CDR2 SNEGSKA come from the germline V gene (reference sequence). This CDR3 is 16 amino acids long. V was pared by 5 bases and J by 2 bases, with 19 bases between. TCRdb re-analysed the 5' RACE reads in MiXCR, keeping a single row per CDR3 protein. This table holds around 39,000 distinct CDR3 sequences, approximately 17% found once. The chain joins TRBV20-1 to TRBJ2-4, with D perhaps TRBD2 (6 bases). The specimen sequenced was blood. The receptor was derived from a male donor with ankylosing spondylitis or in good health (not recorded which). CDR3 in DNA: TGCAGTGCTGGACTTACTAGCCGACTTACCAAAAACATTCAGTACTTC. It encodes CSAGLTSRLTKNIQYF.